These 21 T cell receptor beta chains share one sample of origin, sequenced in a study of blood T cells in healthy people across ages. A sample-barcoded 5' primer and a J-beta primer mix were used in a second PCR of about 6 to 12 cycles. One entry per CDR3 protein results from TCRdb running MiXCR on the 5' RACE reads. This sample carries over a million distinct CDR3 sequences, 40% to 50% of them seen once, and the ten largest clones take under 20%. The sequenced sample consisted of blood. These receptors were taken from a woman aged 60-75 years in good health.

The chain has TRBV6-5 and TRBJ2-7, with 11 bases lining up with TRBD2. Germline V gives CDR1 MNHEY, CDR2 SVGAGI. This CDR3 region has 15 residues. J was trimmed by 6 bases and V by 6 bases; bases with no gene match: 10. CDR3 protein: CASRPIAGGPREQYF. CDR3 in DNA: TGTGCCAGCAGGCCCATAGCGGGAGGGCCTCGCGAGCAGTACTTC.

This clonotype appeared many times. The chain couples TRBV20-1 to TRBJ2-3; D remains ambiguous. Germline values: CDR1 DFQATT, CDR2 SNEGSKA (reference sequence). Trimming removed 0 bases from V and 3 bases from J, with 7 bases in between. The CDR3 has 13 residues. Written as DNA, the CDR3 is TGCAGTGCTAGAGACAGATCAACAGATACGCAGTATTTT. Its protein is CSARDRSTDTQYF.

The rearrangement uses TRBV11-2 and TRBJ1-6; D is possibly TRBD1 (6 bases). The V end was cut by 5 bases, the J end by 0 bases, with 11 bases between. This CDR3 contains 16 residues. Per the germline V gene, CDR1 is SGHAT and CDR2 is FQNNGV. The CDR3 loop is CASSMDSRSYNSPLHF. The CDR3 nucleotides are TGTGCCAGCAGCATGGACAGCCGCTCCTATAATTCACCCCTCCACTTT.

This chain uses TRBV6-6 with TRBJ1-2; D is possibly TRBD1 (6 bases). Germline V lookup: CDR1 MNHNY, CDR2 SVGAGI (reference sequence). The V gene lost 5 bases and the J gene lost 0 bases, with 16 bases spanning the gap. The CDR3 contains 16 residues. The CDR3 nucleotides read TGTGCCAGCAGTCACGGGACACCCTATGCTAACTATGGCTACACCTTC. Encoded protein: CASSHGTPYANYGYTF.

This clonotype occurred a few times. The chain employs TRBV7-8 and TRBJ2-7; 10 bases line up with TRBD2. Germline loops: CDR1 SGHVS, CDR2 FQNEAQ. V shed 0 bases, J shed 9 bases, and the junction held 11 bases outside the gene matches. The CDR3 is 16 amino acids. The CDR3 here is CASSLALGTSGTVQYF. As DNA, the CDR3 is TGTGCCAGCAGCTTAGCGCTCGGAACTAGCGGGACCGTGCAGTACTTC.

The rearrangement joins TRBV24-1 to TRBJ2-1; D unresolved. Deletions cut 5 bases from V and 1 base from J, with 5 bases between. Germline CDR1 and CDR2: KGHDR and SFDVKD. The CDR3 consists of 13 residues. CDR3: CATSAGSYNEQFF. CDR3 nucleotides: TGTGCCACCAGTGCCGGGTCCTACAATGAGCAGTTCTTC.

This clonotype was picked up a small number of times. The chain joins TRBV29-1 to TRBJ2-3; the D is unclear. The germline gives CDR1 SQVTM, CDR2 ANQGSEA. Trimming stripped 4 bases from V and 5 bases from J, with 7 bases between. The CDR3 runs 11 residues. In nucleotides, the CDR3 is TGCAGCGTTGTTGAGCGAGATACGCAGTATTTT. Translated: CSVVERDTQYF.

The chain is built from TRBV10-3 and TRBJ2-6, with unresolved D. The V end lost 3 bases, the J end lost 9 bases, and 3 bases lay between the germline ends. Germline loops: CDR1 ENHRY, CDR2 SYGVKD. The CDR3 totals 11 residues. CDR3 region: CAISDSNVLTF. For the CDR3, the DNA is TGTGCCATCAGTGACAGCAACGTCCTGACTTTC.

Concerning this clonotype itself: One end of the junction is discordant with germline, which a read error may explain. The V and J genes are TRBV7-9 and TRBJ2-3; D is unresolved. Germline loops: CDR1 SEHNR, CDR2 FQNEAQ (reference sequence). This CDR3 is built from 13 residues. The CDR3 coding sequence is TGTACCAGCAGCCCGAATCGTATGGATACGCAGTATTTT. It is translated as CTSSPNRMDTQYF.

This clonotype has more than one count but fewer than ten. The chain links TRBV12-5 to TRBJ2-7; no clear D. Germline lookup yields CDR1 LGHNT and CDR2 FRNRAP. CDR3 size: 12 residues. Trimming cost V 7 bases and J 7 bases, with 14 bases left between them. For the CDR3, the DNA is TGTGCTAGTGCAAACGAGCGTGGTGAGCAGTACTTC. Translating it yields CASANERGEQYF.

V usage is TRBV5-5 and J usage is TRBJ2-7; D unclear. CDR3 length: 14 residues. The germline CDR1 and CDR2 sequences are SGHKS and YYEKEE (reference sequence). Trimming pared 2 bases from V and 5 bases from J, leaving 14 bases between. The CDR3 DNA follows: TGTGCCAGCAGCTTATCCGGAACGGAGAACGAGCAGTACTTC. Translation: CASSLSGTENEQYF.

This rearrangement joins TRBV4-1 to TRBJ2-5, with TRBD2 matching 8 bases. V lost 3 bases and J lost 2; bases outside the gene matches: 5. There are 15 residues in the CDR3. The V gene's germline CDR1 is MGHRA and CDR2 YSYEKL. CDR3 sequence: CASSQHGGVQETQYF. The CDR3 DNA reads TGCGCCAGCAGCCAGCACGGGGGGGTTCAAGAGACCCAGTACTTC.

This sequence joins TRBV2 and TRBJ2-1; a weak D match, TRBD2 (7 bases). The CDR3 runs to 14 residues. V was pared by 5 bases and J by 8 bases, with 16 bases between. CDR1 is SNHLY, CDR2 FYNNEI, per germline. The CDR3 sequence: CASSRTWGGDEQFF. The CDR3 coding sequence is TGTGCCAGCAGTCGGACCTGGGGGGGCGATGAGCAGTTCTTC.

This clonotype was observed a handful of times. In DNA form, the CDR3 reads TGTGCCAGCAGTGAACGCCTGGAGGGTACGCAGTATTTT. Translated, it gives CASSERLEGTQYF. The V gene is TRBV2, the J gene TRBJ2-3; D possibly corresponds to TRBD2 (6 bases). Germline CDR1 SNHLY, CDR2 FYNNEI. This CDR3 has 13 residues. Trimming cost V 2 bases and J 8 bases, with 11 bases left between them.

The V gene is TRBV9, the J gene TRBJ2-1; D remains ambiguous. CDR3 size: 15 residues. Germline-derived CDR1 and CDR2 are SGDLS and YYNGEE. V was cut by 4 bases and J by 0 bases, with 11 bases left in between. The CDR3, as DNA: TGTGCCAGCAGCCCCATATGGGGCTCCTACAATGAGCAGTTCTTC. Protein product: CASSPIWGSYNEQFF.

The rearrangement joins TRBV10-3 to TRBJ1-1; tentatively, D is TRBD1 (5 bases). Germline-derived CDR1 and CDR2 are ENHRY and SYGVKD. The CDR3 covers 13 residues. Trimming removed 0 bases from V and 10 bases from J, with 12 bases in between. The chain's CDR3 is CAISESVGVGAFF. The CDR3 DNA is TGTGCCATCAGTGAGTCGGTAGGGGTAGGAGCTTTCTTT.

This CDR3 reads CASSSGSSYERYF. The CDR3 bases are TGCGCCAGCAGCTCGGGGAGCTCCTACGAGCGGTACTTC. V and J are TRBV5-1 and TRBJ2-5; D perhaps matches TRBD2 (5 bases). Per germline, CDR1 SGHRS and CDR2 YFSETQ. V was cut by 3 bases and J by 13 bases, with 19 bases left in between. This CDR3 is built from 13 residues.

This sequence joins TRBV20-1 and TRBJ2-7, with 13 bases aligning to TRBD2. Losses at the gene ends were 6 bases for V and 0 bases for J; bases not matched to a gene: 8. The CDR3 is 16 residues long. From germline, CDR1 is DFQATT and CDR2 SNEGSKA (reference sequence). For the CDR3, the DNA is TGCAGTGCCAGACTAGCGGGAGGCCCTAGCTCCTACGAGCAGTACTTC. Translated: CSARLAGGPSSYEQYF.

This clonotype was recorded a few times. CDR3 in amino acids: CAWNAVAGGTDTQYF. CDR3 nucleotides: TGTGCCTGGAACGCGGTAGCGGGAGGTACAGATACGCAGTATTTT. V and J are TRBV30 and TRBJ2-3; 10 bases agree with TRBD2. Trimming cost V 4 bases and J 3 bases; bases outside gene matches: 7. The germline gives CDR1 GTSNPN, CDR2 SVGIG (reference sequence). This CDR3 region has 15 residues.

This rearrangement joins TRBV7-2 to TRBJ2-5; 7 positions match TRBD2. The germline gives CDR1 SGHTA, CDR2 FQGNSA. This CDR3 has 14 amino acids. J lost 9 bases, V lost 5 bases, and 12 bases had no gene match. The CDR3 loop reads CASSRTGTIHSQYF. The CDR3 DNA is TGTGCCAGCAGCCGTACCGGGACTATCCACTCCCAGTACTTC.

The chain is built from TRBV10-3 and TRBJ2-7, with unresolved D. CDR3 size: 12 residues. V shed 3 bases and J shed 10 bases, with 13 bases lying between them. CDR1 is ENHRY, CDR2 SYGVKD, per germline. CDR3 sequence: CAISDSLGTQYF. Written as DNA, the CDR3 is TGTGCCATCAGTGACTCCCTGGGAACCCAGTACTTC.